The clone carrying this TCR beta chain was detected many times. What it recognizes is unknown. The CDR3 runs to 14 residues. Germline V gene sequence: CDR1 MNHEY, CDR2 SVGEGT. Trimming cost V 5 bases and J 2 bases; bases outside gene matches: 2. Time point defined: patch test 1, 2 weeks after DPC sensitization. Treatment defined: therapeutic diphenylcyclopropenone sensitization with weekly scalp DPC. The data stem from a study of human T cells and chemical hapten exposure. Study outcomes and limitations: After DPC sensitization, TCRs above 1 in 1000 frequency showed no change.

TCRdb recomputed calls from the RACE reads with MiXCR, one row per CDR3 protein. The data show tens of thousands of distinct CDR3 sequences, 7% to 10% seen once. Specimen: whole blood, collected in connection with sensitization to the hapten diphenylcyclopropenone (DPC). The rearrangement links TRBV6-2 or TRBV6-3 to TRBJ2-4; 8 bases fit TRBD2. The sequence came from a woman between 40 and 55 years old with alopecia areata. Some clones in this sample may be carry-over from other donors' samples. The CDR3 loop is CASSAGGTKNIQYF. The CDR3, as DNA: TGTGCCAGCAGTGCGGGGGGCACCAAAAACATTCAGTACTTC.